Listed below are T cell receptor beta chains from one sample, sequenced in a study of blood T cells in healthy people across ages. TCRdb recomputed calls from the 5' RACE reads with MiXCR, one row per CDR3 protein. The data contain 750,000 to 950,000 distinct CDR3 sequences, about 55% of them singletons. The sequenced sample was blood. Receptors were obtained from a man older than 75 in good health. The CDR3 runs from the conserved cysteine through the conserved F or W. D genes are given only for firm matches. Expanded clones are given a class, and other clones once, few, many or no size at all.

d_call clone_size j_call v_call cdr3_nt cdr3_aa
. . TRBJ2-7 TRBV27 TGTGCCAGCAGTTTTGGGCGATGGGTCTCCGAGCAGTACTTC CASSFGRWVSEQYF
. . TRBJ2-5 TRBV7-9 TGTGCCAGCAGCCCATATTCAGGGCCCCCAGGGAATGAGCAGTACTTC CASSPYSGPPGNEQYF
. . TRBJ1-2 TRBV27 TGTGCCAGCAGTTTATCGCGCGGGGGTTTCTATGGCTACACCTTC CASSLSRGGFYGYTF
. . TRBJ2-7 TRBV2 TGTGCCAGCAGTGAAGCCAACTCCCCCTTGGAGCAGTACTTC CASSEANSPLEQYF
. few TRBJ2-1 TRBV28 TGTGCCAGTTTCCGCCTTGCCTACAATGAGCAGTTCTTC CASFRLAYNEQFF
TRBD2 few TRBJ2-1 TRBV29-1 TGCAGCGTTGGGGGACTAGCTCGCAATGAGCAGTTCTTC CSVGGLARNEQFF
TRBD2 few TRBJ2-3 TRBV3-1 TGTGCCAGCAGCCAAGGGAGGCTAGCGGGGACCGAATACGCGTATTTT CASSQGRLAGTEYAYF
. few TRBJ1-2 TRBV30 TGTGCCTGGAGTGCTTGGGCATTCCATGGCTACACCTTC CAWSAWAFHGYTF
. . TRBJ2-2 TRBV12-3/TRBV12-4 TGTGCCAGCAGTGCTCTCTTGAGCGGGGAGCTGTTTTTT CASSALLSGELFF
TRBD2 few TRBJ2-3 TRBV4-1 TGCGCCAGCAGCCAAGAAGCGGGGGCAGATACGCAGTATTTT CASSQEAGADTQYF
. . TRBJ1-6 TRBV3-1 TGTGCCAGCAGTCAGGGACGGGGGCGTAATTCACCCCTCCACTTT CASSQGRGRNSPLHF
. . TRBJ1-2 TRBV7-2 TGTGCCAGCAGCCTTGGCGGGCCCAGTGGCGGCTACACCTTC CASSLGGPSGGYTF
. . TRBJ1-2 TRBV6-5 TGTGCCAGCAGTTACTCGACCAAAGGTGGCTACACCTTC CASSYSTKGGYTF
TRBD2 once TRBJ2-3 TRBV20-1 TGCAGTGCTAGTAGGGCGGGGGGCAACACAGATACGCAGTATTTT CSASRAGGNTDTQYF
. few TRBJ2-7 TRBV2 TGTGCCAGCAGTGACTTACCCCAAAACGAGCAGTACTTC CASSDLPQNEQYF
. . TRBJ2-3 TRBV7-2 TGTGCCAGCGGTTTCGGAGATACGCAGTATTTT CASGFGDTQYF
. . TRBJ2-7 TRBV29-1 TGCAGCGTTGCTCCCCTGTCTGGGGGAAGCTCCTACAATGAGCAGTACTTC CSVAPLSGGSSYNEQYF
. once TRBJ1-1 TRBV18 TGTGCCAGCTCACCACAGCAGGGAGGTGGTAACACTGAAGCTTTCTTT CASSPQQGGGNTEAFF
TRBD2 . TRBJ2-3 TRBV3-1 TGTGCCAGCACCCTTCGTGGGCTAGCGGGTGGAGATACGCAGTATTTT CASTLRGLAGGDTQYF
TRBD2 once TRBJ2-1 TRBV6-2/TRBV6-3 TGTGCCACCAGAGCCGGGACTAGCGGGAACAATGAGCAGTTCTTC CATRAGTSGNNEQFF
TRBD1 . TRBJ2-1 TRBV29-1 TGCAGCGCCGTGGGGACAGGGGGCATCTACGAGCAGTTCTTC CSAVGTGGIYEQFF
. . TRBJ2-3 TRBV5-1 TGCGCCAGCAGTTACCAGTTCACAGATACGCAGTATTTT CASSYQFTDTQYF
. . TRBJ1-2 TRBV25-1 TGTGCCGGCAGTGATGGGGATTGGGTTGGGGAGGATGGCTACACCTTC CAGSDGDWVGEDGYTF
. many TRBJ1-2 TRBV29-1 TGCAGCGTCGAGGGGAGGCTGGGGGGCGACTATGGCTACACCTTC CSVEGRLGGDYGYTF
. . TRBJ2-7 TRBV7-9 TGTGCCAGCAGCTTAGGTCCAGGCCCTACCTACGAGCAGTACTTC CASSLGPGPTYEQYF
. . TRBJ2-4 TRBV20-1 TGCAGTGCTGTTAACAGGCTCTTAGCCAAAAACATTCAGTACTTC CSAVNRLLAKNIQYF
. . TRBJ2-5 TRBV3-1 TGTGCCAGCAGCCTCCAACTAGTTCAAGAGACCCAGTACTTC CASSLQLVQETQYF
TRBD2 . TRBJ2-1 TRBV20-1 TGCAGTGCCAAGGGGCTAGCGGGCTCCTACAATGAGCAGTTCTTC CSAKGLAGSYNEQFF
TRBD1 . TRBJ2-3 TRBV12-3/TRBV12-4 TGTGCCAGCAGCTTGGGACAGGGGACATTGGCAGATACGCAGTATTTT CASSLGQGTLADTQYF
TRBD2 many TRBJ2-1 TRBV7-8 TGTGCCAGCAGCGATAGCGGGAGTTACAATGAGCAGTTCTTC CASSDSGSYNEQFF
. . TRBJ2-3 TRBV2 TGTGCCAGCAGGGTTGGAACTAGCACAGATACGCAGTATTTT CASRVGTSTDTQYF
. many TRBJ2-6 TRBV11-2 TGTGCCAGCGCCCAAGCTGGGCAGAGCCCCCTCTCTGGGGCCAACGTCCTGACTTTC CASAQAGQSPLSGANVLTF